This T cell receptor beta chain stems from a study of blood T cell repertoires in COVID-19. J was trimmed by 3 bases and V by 1 base; bases with no gene match: 6. Germline CDR1 and CDR2: MGHRA and YSYEKL. The CDR3 consists of 16 residues. Donors in Cohort 3 counted as recovered after two negative PCRs, clearance, or symptom resolution. Authors' analysis steps: Amplification of reference gene primers provided the estimated nucleated cell counts. This table comes from immunoSEQ multiplex PCR, and its TCRdb copy is limited to in-frame clones, with some not included. Clone size and the V and J calls come from that table; the DNA yielded D and trimming. The sample lists fewer than 450,000 clones; around 90% were seen once.

Sequencing input: PBMCs or T cells enriched from blood (not recorded which). The chain couples TRBV4-1 to TRBJ2-3, with 8 positions matching TRBD2. The sequence came from a woman aged 18-29 years who had recovered from COVID-19. The CDR3 protein is CASSQVFAGGTDTQYF. DNA for the CDR3: TGCGCCAGCAGCCAAGTCTTTGCGGGGGGTACAGATACGCAGTATTTT.